This TCR beta chain is drawn from a study of identical twins. TCRdb passed the 5' RACE reads through MiXCR, listing each CDR3 protein once. The profile shows 500,000 or so distinct CDR3 sequences, 14% of them singletons. The germline CDR1 and CDR2 sequences are LGHNA and YNFKEQ. There are 14 residues in the CDR3. Trimming removed 1 base from V and 4 bases from J, with 9 bases in between. This clonotype was detected many times. These data were also filed under a second study, of yellow fever vaccine responses in identical twins.

Sequencing was done on a sample of CD4+ T cells sorted from blood. The receptor comes from a woman aged 18-29 years in good health. This chain connects TRBV4-2 to TRBJ2-3; a possible D gene is TRBD1 (5 bases). The DNA of the CDR3 is TGTGCCAGCAGCCAAGGGGGCCGGCCAGATACGCAGTATTTT. Translating it yields CASSQGGRPDTQYF.